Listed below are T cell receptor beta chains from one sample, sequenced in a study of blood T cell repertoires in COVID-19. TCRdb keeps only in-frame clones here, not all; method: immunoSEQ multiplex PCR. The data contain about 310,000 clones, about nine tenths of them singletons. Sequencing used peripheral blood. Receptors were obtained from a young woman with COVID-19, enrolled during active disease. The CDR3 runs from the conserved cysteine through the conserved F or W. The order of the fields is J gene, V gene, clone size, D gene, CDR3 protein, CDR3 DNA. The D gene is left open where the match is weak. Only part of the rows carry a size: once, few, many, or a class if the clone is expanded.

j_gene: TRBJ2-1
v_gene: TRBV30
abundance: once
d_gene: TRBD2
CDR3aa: CAWSGVLGSGGNEQFF
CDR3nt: TGTGCCTGGAGTGGCGTGTTAGGGAGCGGGGGTAATGAGCAGTTCTTC

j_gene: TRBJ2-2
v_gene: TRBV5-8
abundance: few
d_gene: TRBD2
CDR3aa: CASRLEASGGTGELFF
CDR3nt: TGTGCCAGCAGGCTTGAGGCTAGCGGGGGTACCGGGGAGCTGTTTTTT

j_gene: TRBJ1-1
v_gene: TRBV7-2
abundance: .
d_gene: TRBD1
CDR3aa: CASSLDGRTGGANTEAFF
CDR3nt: TGTGCCAGCAGCTTAGACGGTAGGACAGGGGGCGCGAACACTGAAGCTTTCTTT

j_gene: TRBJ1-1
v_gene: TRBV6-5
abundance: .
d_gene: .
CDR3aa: CASSRLDTEAFF
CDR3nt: TGTGCCAGCAGTAGGTTGGACACGGAAGCTTTCTTT

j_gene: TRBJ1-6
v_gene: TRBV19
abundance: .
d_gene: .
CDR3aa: CASSTRALGPLHF
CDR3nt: TGTGCCAGTAGTACGAGGGCATTGGGGCCCCTCCACTTT

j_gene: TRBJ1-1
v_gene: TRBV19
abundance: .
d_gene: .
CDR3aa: CASSIDRLHTEAFF
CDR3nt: TGTGCCAGTAGTATAGACAGGCTACACACTGAAGCTTTCTTT

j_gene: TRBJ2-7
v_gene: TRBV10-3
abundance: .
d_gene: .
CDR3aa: CAISEGGQQGAYEQYF
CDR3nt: TGTGCCATCAGTGAGGGGGGACAACAAGGGGCCTACGAGCAGTACTTC

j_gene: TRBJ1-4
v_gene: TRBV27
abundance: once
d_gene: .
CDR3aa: CASSFANEKLFF
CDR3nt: TGTGCCAGCAGTTTCGCTAATGAAAAACTGTTTTTT

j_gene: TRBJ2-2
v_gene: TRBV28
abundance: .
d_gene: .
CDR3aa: CASSSGGRIGELFF
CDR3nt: TGTGCCAGCAGTTCCGGGGGTCGGATCGGGGAGCTGTTTTTT

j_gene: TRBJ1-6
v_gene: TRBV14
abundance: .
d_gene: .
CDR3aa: CASSQVRNNSPLHF
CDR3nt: TGTGCCAGCAGCCAAGTGCGGAATAATTCACCCCTCCACTTT

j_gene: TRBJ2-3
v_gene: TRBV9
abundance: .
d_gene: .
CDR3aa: CASSVTVTDTQYF
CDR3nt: TGTGCCAGCAGCGTAACTGTTACTGATACGCAGTATTTT